This TCR beta chain stems from a study of CD4 T cells in relation to SARS-CoV-2 and coronaviruses. Across the whole study: PBMCs were cultured with antigen for roughly 10 days before TCR beta sequencing. Crossreactive spike epitopes shared across donors were mapped to their HLA restriction.

There are 17 residues in the CDR3. The trim removed 0 bases at V and 2 bases at J, leaving 6 bases unmatched. Germline-derived CDR1 and CDR2 are KGHSH and LQKENI. The data were produced by immunoSEQ multiplex PCR, yet TCRdb's version contains in-frame clones alone and is incomplete. The sample consists of about 21,000 clones, 78% of them appearing once. Unexposed donor CD4+ T cells date from 2011-2018, before the COVID-19 pandemic. Isolation of CD4+ T cells took place after approximately 10 days in culture. A word on this clone: Its target is unknown.

Study observations and caveats: Around 60% of donors had memory CD4+ clonotypes crossrecognizing SARS-CoV-2 and common cold coronavirus spike.

The chain joins TRBV18 to TRBJ2-7; 11 nucleotides line up with TRBD2. Sequencing was done on a sample of CD4+ T cells from PBMCs, cultured in vitro. This clonotype originated in a human donor in good health. CDR3 amino acids: CASSPPGMTSGTYEQYF. CDR3 DNA: TGTGCCAGCTCACCACCGGGGATGACTAGCGGGACCTACGAGCAGTACTTC.